The 29 T cell receptor beta chains listed next were all sequenced from one sample in a study of tissue T cells after allogeneic stem cell transplantation. The time point is: mouse harvest day 7 after allogeneic transplant. The graft held 10^6 splenic CD5+ T cells and 10^7 T-cell-depleted bone marrow cells. Clones were sequenced by immunoSEQ multiplex PCR, and TCRdb holds only the in-frame ones, with some missing. The sample records 6,000 or so clones, about 50% being singletons. Sample: gut tissue. The receptors here all came from a female BALB/c mouse given C57BL/6 T cells with graft-versus-host disease after an allogeneic hematopoietic cell transplant.

Remarks on this clone: Here the gene names and germline are mouse. Read coverage stops 1 residue before the CDR3 terminus; the germline J gene supplies the remainder. V gene TRBV23 combines with J gene TRBJ2-4; TRBD1 is the table's D call, not checked against the DNA. Germline loops: CDR1 KGHTA, CDR2 FQNQQP. This CDR3 has 16 residues. CDR3 bases read: TGCTCCAGCAGTCAATCGAGAGAGGGGGCGCGAGGCACCTTGTAC. It is translated as CSSSQSREGARGTLY. The complete CDR3 protein is CSSSQSREGARGTLYF.

As for this clone: The gene names given are mouse names. The CDR3 goes on 1 residue after the read ends, and that part is filled in from the germline J gene. J is TRBJ2-5 and V is TRBV12-2, with D possibly TRBD1 on 6 matching bases. Germline V gene data show CDR1 as SGHLS and CDR2 as HYDKME. V was shortened by 4 bases and J by 4 bases, with 11 bases between the two germline ends. The CDR3 consists of 13 residues. The CDR3 DNA, read in part, is TGTGCCAGCTCCCCGACAGGAAAAGACACCCAGTAC. Its protein is CASSPTGKDTQY. In full, the CDR3 reads CASSPTGKDTQYF. Variable domain in full (rest from reference TRBV12-2 and TRBJ2-5): NSGVVQSPRYIIKGKGERSILKCIPISGHLSVAWYQQTQGQELKFFIQHYDKMERDKGNLPSRFSVQQFDDYHSEMNMSALELEDSAVYFCASSPTGKDTQYFGPGTRLLVL.

Comment on this clone: Mouse gene names apply. The read comes to an end 1 residue before the CDR3 does, leaving the germline J gene to fill in the end. The chain recombines TRBV30 with TRBJ2-4, with a tentative D call TRBD2 (7 bases). The CDR3 extends over 15 amino acids. Germline CDR1 and CDR2: SQVVS and ANEGSEA. V lost 0 bases, J lost 0 bases, and 10 bases lay in between. CDR3 DNA, as far as it was read: TGTAGTTCTAGAGAGGGGGGCGATAGTCAAAACACCTTGTAC. Its protein is CSSREGGDSQNTLY. The entire CDR3 protein reads CSSREGGDSQNTLYF.

A remark on this clone: Gene and germline names: mouse. The read halts 1 residue ahead of the CDR3 end, with the missing end drawn from the germline J gene. This sequence joins TRBV13-3 and TRBJ1-1; a weak D match, TRBD1 (6 bases). CDR1 is NNHDY, CDR2 SYVADS, per germline. The V gene lost 1 base and the J gene lost 4 bases, with 11 bases spanning the gap. CDR3 length: 14 amino acids. CDR3 DNA (partial): TGTGCCAGCAGTGATTTTGGGGGCGGCACAGAAGTCTTC. It codes for CASSDFGGGTEVF. The whole CDR3 protein is CASSDFGGGTEVFF.

A remark on this clone: The gene names given are mouse names. The read halts 1 residue ahead of the CDR3 end, with the missing end drawn from the germline J gene. This rearrangement joins TRBV14 to TRBJ1-6; 11 bases line up with TRBD1. TRBJ1-6 is an open reading frame, and its role is uncertain. Germline CDR1 SGHDT, CDR2 FRDEAV. Trimming removed 4 bases from V and 5 bases from J; junction bases left unmatched: 8. This CDR3 comprises 17 residues. CDR3 amino acids: CASSLSRDRGDNSPLYF. Incomplete CDR3 DNA: TGTGCCAGCAGTCTGTCCCGGGACAGGGGGGATAATTCGCCCCTCTAC.

Concerning this clone: The gene names given are mouse names. The read terminates 1 residue ahead of where the CDR3 ends, so the germline J gene completes it. V gene TRBV23 combines with J gene TRBJ2-5; the table names TRBD2, a call not compared with the DNA. Per germline, CDR1 KGHTA and CDR2 FQNQQP. CDR3 size: 15 residues. The chain's CDR3 is CSSSQNWGNQDTQYF. The CDR3 DNA, read in part, is TGCTCCAGCAGTCAAAACTGGGGGAACCAAGACACCCAGTAC.

Of note for this clone: Gene and germline names: mouse. The observed sequence ends 1 residue before the CDR3 terminus, with the missing tail filled in from the germline J gene. The chain joins TRBV26 to TRBJ1-6; D remains unclear. TRBJ1-6 is filed as an ORF, its function uncertain. Germline V gene data show CDR1 as KGHPV and CDR2 as FQNQEV (reference sequence). This CDR3 has 12 residues. V shed 3 bases and J shed 8 bases, with 5 bases lying between them. CDR3 loop: CASSLRDSPLYF. CDR3 bases read: TGTGCCAGCAGTCTAAGGGATTCGCCCCTCTAC.

Only a few counts were recorded for this clone. Gene names are mouse gene names. The read gets to within 1 residue of the CDR3 end, and the germline J gene fills in the rest. The chain recombines TRBV1 with TRBJ1-4, with unresolved D. The CDR3 loop spans 14 amino acids. V was pared by 4 bases and J by 0 bases, with 6 bases between. Germline V gene sequence: CDR1 NSQYPW, CDR2 LRSPGD (reference sequence). The CDR3 loop is CTCSETISNERLFF. Partial CDR3 DNA: TGCACCTGCAGTGAGACAATTTCCAACGAAAGATTATTT.

With respect to this clone: The gene names given are mouse names. The read is 1 residue too short to cover the CDR3 end, so that end is filled in from the germline J gene. This chain links TRBV26 with TRBJ2-2; 8 bases agree with TRBD2. The CDR3 contains 17 residues. V lost 0 bases and J lost 4; bases outside the gene matches: 7. Germline loops: CDR1 KGHPV, CDR2 FQNQEV (reference sequence). The covered CDR3 bases are TGTGCCAGCAGTCTGTCGAGGGGGGGCGCGGGCACCGGGCAGCTCTAC. Protein sequence: CASSLSRGGAGTGQLY. The full CDR3 is CASSLSRGGAGTGQLYF.

This clone is medium-sized within its sample. Gene names and germline refer to mouse. The read is 1 residue too short to cover the CDR3 end, so that end is filled in from the germline J gene. The rearrangement links TRBV26 to TRBJ2-7; 10 bases are a match to TRBD2. CDR3 length: 14 residues. Germline V lookup: CDR1 KGHPV, CDR2 FQNQEV (reference sequence). V lost 6 bases and J lost 4; bases outside the gene matches: 6. This CDR3 reads CASRLGTGDYEQYF. The covered CDR3 bases are TGTGCCAGCAGGCTCGGGACTGGGGATTATGAACAGTAC.

In regard to this clone: Genes here carry mouse names. Read data end 1 residue before the CDR3 end; the end is taken from the germline J gene. This chain links TRBV12-1 with TRBJ1-2; D perhaps matches TRBD1 (6 bases). With 1 base removed from V and 0 bases from J, the gap between germline ends came to 8 bases. The V gene's germline CDR1 is SGHSN and CDR2 HYEKVE. This CDR3 has 14 residues. The CDR3: CASSLGHTNSDYTF. The covered CDR3 bases are TGTGCCAGCTCTCTGGGACACACAAACTCCGACTACACC.

A word on this clone: Each gene name is a mouse one. The observed sequence ends 1 residue before the CDR3 terminus, with the missing tail filled in from the germline J gene. The V call is TRBV13-2, the J call TRBJ1-6; D remains unclear. TRBJ1-6 is treated as an ORF (open reading frame) with a function not yet certain. The V end lost 1 base, the J end lost 9 bases, and 5 bases lay between the germline ends. The CDR3 runs 12 residues. The V gene's germline CDR1 is NNHNN and CDR2 SYGAGS (reference sequence). Here the CDR3 reads CASGDRGSPLYF. CDR3 DNA (partial): TGTGCCAGCGGTGATAGAGGTTCGCCCCTCTAC.

Turning to this clone: The gene symbols are mouse symbols. The observed sequence ends 1 residue before the CDR3 terminus, with the missing tail filled in from the germline J gene. The chain joins TRBV26 to TRBJ2-4, with 11 bases lining up with TRBD2. The germline CDR1 and CDR2 sequences are KGHPV and FQNQEV (reference sequence). CDR3 length equals 13 residues. J lost 6 bases, V lost 6 bases, and 2 bases had no gene match. CDR3 amino acids: CASRLGGRNTLYF. The DNA read from the CDR3 is TGTGCCAGCAGACTGGGGGGGCGGAACACCTTGTAC. The full variable domain, completed using reference TRBV26 and TRBJ2-4, is NSKVIQTPRYLVKGQGQKAKMRCIPEKGHPVVFWYQQNKNNEFKFLINFQNQEVLQQIDMTEKRFSAECPSNSPCSLEIQSSEAGDSALYLCASRLGGRNTLYFGAGTRLSVL.

A few counts support this clone. The genes are named according to mouse. The read ends 1 residue before the CDR3 terminus; that terminus is restored from the germline J gene. The rearrangement links TRBV12-2 to TRBJ2-3; 11 bases are shared with TRBD2. This CDR3 region has 16 residues. Germline CDR1 and CDR2: SGHLS and HYDKME. After removal of 4 bases from V and 0 bases from J, the junction contained 5 bases not matched to a gene. The sequenced part of the CDR3 DNA is TGTGCCAGCTCCCCGGGACTGGGGGCTAGTGCAGAAACGCTGTAT. It encodes CASSPGLGASAETLY. The CDR3 reads in full as CASSPGLGASAETLYF.

As to this clone: Genes here carry mouse names. The covered CDR3 bases are TGTGCCAGCAGCCCGACTGGGGGGGCGGACACCCAGTAC. Translating it yields CASSPTGGADTQY. The whole CDR3 region reads CASSPTGGADTQYF. This sequence joins TRBV15 and TRBJ2-5, with 12 bases identical to TRBD2. The sequence runs out 1 residue before the end of the CDR3; the remainder is reconstructed from the germline J gene. V was pared by 6 bases and J by 6 bases, with 4 bases of the junction left unmatched. The CDR3 covers 14 residues. Germline values: CDR1 SGHND, CDR2 FRSKSL.

About this clone: Gene names and germline match the mouse. The read is 1 residue too short to cover the CDR3 end, so that end is filled in from the germline J gene. The rearrangement joins TRBV23 to TRBJ2-7; the listed D gene, TRBD1, was not tested against the DNA. This CDR3 contains 14 residues. Germline CDR1 KGHTA, CDR2 FQNQQP. The sequenced part of the CDR3 DNA is TGCTCCAGCAGTCAATCGGGACAGGGAGATGAACAGTAC. Translation: CSSSQSGQGDEQY. From start to end, the CDR3 is CSSSQSGQGDEQYF.

A remark on this clone: The gene names given are mouse names. The CDR3 end is not reached by the read, which stops 1 residue before it; the germline J gene fills it in. This chain connects TRBV17 to TRBJ1-6; D may be TRBD1 (6 bases). TRBJ1-6 is assigned to the ORF class and has an uncertain function. Germline CDR1 MNHDT, CDR2 YYDKIL. V lost 3 bases and J lost 0, with 12 bases in between. This CDR3 region has 17 residues. CDR3 sequence reads: CASSSPGQTSYNSPLYF. CDR3 bases read: TGTGCTAGCAGTAGTCCGGGACAAACTTCCTATAATTCGCCCCTCTAC.

As for this clone: Mouse gene names and germline throughout. The read gets to within 1 residue of the CDR3 end, and the germline J gene fills in the rest. The chain joins TRBV26 to TRBJ1-6, with D unresolved. TRBJ1-6 is known as an ORF, though its function is uncertain. The V gene lost 4 bases and the J gene lost 8 bases, with 9 bases spanning the gap. Germline V gives CDR1 KGHPV, CDR2 FQNQEV (reference sequence). This CDR3 region has 13 residues. The CDR3 sequence: CASSPGWDSPLYF. CDR3 DNA (partial): TGTGCCAGCAGTCCGGGATGGGATTCGCCCCTCTAC.

Concerning this clone itself: Genes and germline are mouse. The read ends 1 residue shy of where the CDR3 ends; the end is completed using the germline J gene. V usage is TRBV26 and J usage is TRBJ2-5; 8 nucleotides match TRBD1. With V trimmed by 6 bases and J by 4 bases, 0 bases remained unmatched. Germline values: CDR1 KGHPV, CDR2 FQNQEV (reference sequence). This CDR3 spans 12 amino acids. CDR3 DNA (partial): TGTGCCAGCAGGACAGGGGAAGACACCCAGTAC. This translates into CASRTGEDTQY. From start to end, the CDR3 is CASRTGEDTQYF.

To note about this clone: Germline and genes here are mouse. Read coverage stops 1 residue before the CDR3 terminus; the germline J gene supplies the remainder. The chain carries TRBV19 and TRBJ1-4; D is possibly TRBD1 (6 bases). V was trimmed by 2 bases and J by 3 bases, leaving 8 bases between them. This CDR3 is 14 amino acids long. The V gene's germline CDR1 is FNHDT and CDR2 SITEND (reference sequence). The CDR3 sequence is CASSMGHTNERLFF. The sequenced part of the CDR3 DNA is TGTGCCAGCAGTATGGGACACACCAACGAAAGATTATTT.

Points on this clone: Genes here carry mouse names. The CDR3 end is not reached by the read, which stops 1 residue before it; the germline J gene fills it in. The gene calls are TRBV13-1 and TRBJ1-6; 7 bases agree with TRBD1. TRBJ1-6 counts as an open reading frame of uncertain function. V lost 6 bases and J lost 7; bases outside the gene matches: 4. The CDR3 contains 13 residues. Germline V gene sequence: CDR1 NSHNY, CDR2 SYGAGN. Here the CDR3 reads CASTPGGNSPLYF. The CDR3 bases that were read are TGTGCCAGCACCCCAGGGGGAAATTCGCCCCTCTAC.

On this clone itself: The listed genes are named as in mouse. The CDR3 end is not reached by the read, which stops 1 residue before it; the germline J gene fills it in. This rearrangement joins TRBV13-1 to TRBJ1-2, with a possible D match to TRBD1 (5 bases). Trimming shortened V by 0 bases and J by 0 bases, and 6 bases separated the two germline ends. CDR1 is NSHNY, CDR2 SYGAGN, per germline. The CDR3 contains 14 residues. The CDR3: CASSDATANSDYTF. The part of the CDR3 DNA that was read is TGTGCCAGCAGTGATGCGACAGCAAACTCCGACTACACC.

This clone was counted only a few times. The genes are named according to mouse. The CDR3 end falls 1 residue outside the read, so it is completed with the germline J gene. The chain links TRBV3 to TRBJ2-1, with 12 bases identical to TRBD2. The junction had 2 bases not matched to a gene; V was cut back by 5 bases and J by 3 bases. Germline CDR1 is SNHLY and CDR2 is FYNGKV (reference sequence). The CDR3 contains 15 residues. The sequenced CDR3 bases are TGTGCCAGCAGCCCGGACTGGGGGGGCTATGCTGAGCAGTTC. Translation gives CASSPDWGGYAEQF. Given in full, the CDR3 is CASSPDWGGYAEQFF.

This clone showed up just a few times. These gene names are mouse names. The read ends 1 residue shy of where the CDR3 ends; the end is completed using the germline J gene. The chain recombines TRBV3 with TRBJ2-3, with D maybe TRBD2 (6 bases). Between the trimmed V and J ends, which lost 5 bases and 0 bases, there was a span of 12 bases. Looked up from germline, CDR1 is SNHLY and CDR2 is FYNGKV (reference sequence). This CDR3 has 15 amino acids. The DNA read from the CDR3 is TGTGCCAGCAGCCCGCGACTGGCGAGTGCAGAAACGCTGTAT. Translation gives CASSPRLASAETLY. The entire CDR3 protein reads CASSPRLASAETLYF.

On this clone: The gene symbols are mouse symbols. The read finishes 1 residue shy of the CDR3 end, and the germline J gene is used to complete it. The chain joins TRBV26 to TRBJ1-6; perhaps TRBD1 as D (6 bases). TRBJ1-6 is given ORF status, its function remaining uncertain. Between the trimmed V and J ends, which lost 3 bases and 7 bases, there was a span of 10 bases. The CDR3 is 14 residues long. CDR1 and CDR2 (germline): KGHPV, FQNQEV (reference sequence). CDR3: CASSLQGGNSPLYF. CDR3 DNA, as far as it was read: TGTGCCAGCAGTCTACAGGGTGGGAATTCGCCCCTCTAC.

For this clone: Mouse gene names and germline throughout. The read ends 1 residue early relative to the CDR3; the germline J gene fills the gap. The chain is built from TRBV29 and TRBJ2-1; possible D gene TRBD1, 6 bases. CDR1 and CDR2 (germline): MSHET, SYDVDS. Trimming shortened V by 2 bases and J by 0 bases, and 8 bases separated the two germline ends. The CDR3 sequence is 15 residues long. The CDR3 protein is CASSLDRYNYAEQFF. The sequenced part of the CDR3 DNA is TGTGCTAGCAGTTTAGACAGGTATAACTATGCTGAGCAGTTC.

As for this clone: Gene names are mouse gene names. The CDR3 end falls 1 residue outside the read, so it is completed with the germline J gene. The chain employs TRBV12-1 and TRBJ1-1, with 8 bases aligning to TRBD1. There are 12 residues in the CDR3. Germline CDR1 reads SGHSN; CDR2 reads HYEKVE. The ends lost 2 bases at V and 6 bases at J; junction bases unmatched: 1. Partial CDR3 DNA: TGTGCCAGCTCTCCAGGGGGCCCAGAAGTCTTC. Residues: CASSPGGPEVF. The complete CDR3 protein is CASSPGGPEVFF.

This clone rates as medium-sized (0.01 to 0.1%). Gene labels here are mouse ones. The CDR3 DNA, read in part, is TGTGCCAGCAGTCTGACAACTGGAAATACGCTCTAT. Translation: CASSLTTGNTLY. The CDR3 in its entirety is CASSLTTGNTLYF. This chain joins TRBV26 and TRBJ1-3; D call uncertain. Read coverage stops 1 residue before the CDR3 terminus; the germline J gene supplies the remainder. This CDR3 has 13 residues. Germline lookup yields CDR1 KGHPV and CDR2 FQNQEV (reference sequence). Trimming cost V 2 bases and J 2 bases, with 4 bases left between them.

A few counts support this clone. The genes and germline here are from mouse. The CDR3 is cut off 1 residue early in the read; its end comes from the germline J gene. The V gene is TRBV2, the J gene TRBJ2-1; unclear D gene. CDR1 and CDR2 from the germline V gene are LGHNA and YSYQKL. Trimming removed 0 bases at V and 3 bases at J, with 6 bases between. The CDR3 spans 14 residues. The CDR3 spells CASSQDSTYAEQFF. CDR3 DNA (partial): TGTGCCAGCAGCCAAGATTCAACCTATGCTGAGCAGTTC.